Listed below are T cell receptor beta chains from one sample, sequenced in a study of T cell changes during pregnancy in multiple sclerosis. The method was immunoSEQ multiplex PCR; TCRdb's version includes in-frame clones alone and lacks a portion of them. The top ten clones hold 1.5% to 2% of a sample with approximately 89,000 clones, around 94% of them seen once. This specimen consisted of peripheral blood, obtained after pregnancy. The receptors come from a female donor in good health, enrolled as a control in a pregnancy study. CDR3s include the opening cysteine and the closing phenylalanine or tryptophan. Each record gives: J gene, D gene, clone size, V gene, CDR3 length, CDR3 protein, CDR3 DNA. A D gene is named only where the DNA matches it firmly. Expanded clones get a size class; other rows say once, few or many, or leave the size out.

>TRBJ2-7|NA|NA|TRBV18|12
CASSRLSNEQYF
TGTGCCAGCTCCCGACTAAGCAACGAGCAGTACTTC
>TRBJ2-3|TRBD2|NA|TRBV18|15
CASSPGTSGTDTQYF
TGTGCCAGCTCTCCCGGGACTAGCGGGACAGATACGCAGTATTTT
>TRBJ1-1|NA|NA|TRBV20-1|11
CSAKRVAEAFF
TGCAGTGCTAAGCGCGTGGCTGAAGCTTTCTTT
>TRBJ1-2|NA|once|TRBV27|13
CAVGDRANYGYTF
TGTGCCGTCGGTGACAGAGCTAACTATGGCTACACCTTC
>TRBJ2-7|TRBD1|NA|TRBV5-1|15
CASALVPGQGNEQYF
TGCGCCAGCGCTCTAGTCCCGGGACAGGGAAACGAGCAGTACTTC
>TRBJ2-2|NA|NA|TRBV29-1|14
CSVKPQGTAGELFF
TGCAGCGTCAAACCCCAGGGGACCGCCGGGGAGCTGTTTTTT
>TRBJ2-1|NA|NA|TRBV4-2|16
CASSQANRDSGNEQFF
TGTGCCAGCAGCCAAGCAAACCGGGACTCGGGCAATGAGCAGTTCTTC
>TRBJ2-7|TRBD2|NA|TRBV7-2|16
CASSSTGLAGSYEQYF
TGTGCCAGCAGCTCAACGGGACTAGCGGGCTCCTACGAGCAGTACTTC
>TRBJ2-1|TRBD2|NA|TRBV7-6|14
CASSLAGGPAEQFF
TGTGCCAGCAGCTTAGCGGGAGGGCCCGCGGAGCAGTTCTTC
>TRBJ1-4|NA|NA|TRBV5-1|13
CASSPDTLEKLFF
TGCGCCAGCAGCCCTGACACTCTTGAAAAACTGTTTTTT
>TRBJ1-2|NA|NA|TRBV6-1|18
CASSEVGRGRLGNYGYTF
TGTGCCAGCAGTGAAGTCGGCAGGGGACGACTTGGGAACTATGGCTACACCTTC
>TRBJ2-7|TRBD1|NA|TRBV5-8|14
CASTRGTGVYEQYF
TGTGCCAGCACCAGGGGGACAGGGGTGTACGAGCAGTACTTC
>TRBJ2-3|TRBD2|NA|TRBV13|16
CASSQKAGGGTDTQYF
TGTGCCAGCAGCCAAAAAGCGGGAGGGGGGACAGATACGCAGTATTTT
>TRBJ2-7|TRBD2|once|TRBV27|14
CASRLAGGSYEQYF
TGTGCCAGTCGACTAGCGGGAGGCTCCTACGAGCAGTACTTC
>TRBJ2-7|NA|NA|TRBV2|13
CASSVGVPYEQYF
TGTGCCAGTAGTGTAGGGGTGCCCTACGAGCAGTACTTC
>TRBJ2-7|TRBD1|NA|TRBV7-2|15
CASSLFGQGASEQYF
TGTGCCAGCAGCTTATTCGGACAGGGGGCATCCGAGCAGTACTTC
>TRBJ2-7|NA|NA|TRBV5-4|13
CASSLGRHYEQYF
TGTGCCAGCAGCTTGGGGCGGCACTACGAGCAGTACTTC
>TRBJ2-7|TRBD2|NA|TRBV7-7|15
CASSSGLAGTYEQYF
TGTGCCAGCAGCTCCGGACTAGCGGGAACCTACGAGCAGTACTTC
>TRBJ2-1|TRBD1|NA|TRBV19|15
CASSIGSGGARKQFF
TGTGCCAGTAGTATAGGTTCAGGGGGCGCCAGAAAGCAGTTCTTC
>TRBJ1-1|NA|NA|TRBV5-1|15
CASSPIWGGNTEAFF
TGCGCCAGCAGCCCCATTTGGGGGGGAAACACTGAAGCTTTCTTT
>TRBJ2-3|TRBD2|NA|TRBV5-1|15
CASRGSGTLTDTQYF
TGCGCCAGCAGGGGGAGCGGGACCCTCACAGATACGCAGTATTTT
>TRBJ2-7|TRBD2|NA|TRBV6-6|13
CASSYQAGVEQYF
TGTGCCAGCAGTTATCAAGCGGGAGTTGAGCAGTACTTC
>TRBJ2-2|NA|NA|TRBV9|16
CASSVVGRTNTGELFF
TGTGCCAGCAGCGTAGTGGGGAGGACCAACACCGGGGAGCTGTTTTTT
>TRBJ1-4|TRBD1|NA|TRBV5-5|16
CASSSNDRAANEKLFF
TGTGCCAGCAGCTCCAATGACAGGGCCGCTAATGAAAAACTGTTTTTT
>TRBJ2-1|TRBD1|NA|TRBV27|15
CASSSPGQGLHEQFF
TGTGCCAGCAGTTCTCCGGGACAGGGGTTGCATGAGCAGTTCTTC
>TRBJ2-7|TRBD1|NA|TRBV2|14
CASRGQGGAYEQYF
TGTGCCAGCAGGGGACAGGGGGGGGCCTACGAGCAGTACTTC
>TRBJ2-7|TRBD1|NA|TRBV5-1|15
CASSPGTGGTYEQYF
TGCGCCAGCAGCCCGGGGACAGGGGGTACCTACGAGCAGTACTTC
>TRBJ2-7|NA|NA|TRBV5-6|12
CASSLYRDEQYF
TGTGCCAGCAGCCTGTACCGGGACGAGCAGTACTTC
>TRBJ2-1|TRBD1|NA|TRBV2|15
CASDDERTGEGEQFF
TGTGCCAGCGATGATGAAAGGACAGGGGAGGGTGAGCAGTTCTTC
>TRBJ2-1|TRBD1|NA|TRBV11-2|12
CASRQQGNEQFF
TGTGCCAGCAGGCAACAGGGGAATGAGCAGTTCTTC
>TRBJ2-1|TRBD2|once|TRBV30|15
CAWSVLGGRALEQFF
TGTGCCTGGAGTGTACTTGGCGGGAGGGCCCTTGAGCAGTTCTTC
>TRBJ2-7|NA|NA|TRBV28|14
CASSLFSMYYEQYF
TGTGCCAGCAGTTTATTTAGCATGTACTACGAGCAGTACTTC
>TRBJ2-5|TRBD2|NA|TRBV18|14
CASSPGLAEETQYF
TGTGCCAGCTCACCCGGACTAGCGGAAGAGACCCAGTACTTC
>TRBJ1-1|TRBD1|NA|TRBV6-5|13
CASSVDRATEAFF
TGTGCCAGCAGTGTAGACAGGGCCACTGAAGCTTTCTTT
>TRBJ1-4|NA|NA|TRBV5-6|14
CASSFGPGTRKLFF
TGTGCCAGCAGCTTTGGCCCAGGGACTCGAAAACTGTTTTTT
>TRBJ1-4|NA|NA|TRBV13|11
CASSEGEKLFF
TGTGCCAGCAGCGAGGGAGAAAAACTGTTTTTT
>TRBJ2-3|NA|once|TRBV29-1|15
CSVTRGTQGPDTQYF
TGCAGCGTCACAAGAGGGACTCAGGGACCAGATACGCAGTATTTT
>TRBJ2-2|NA|once|TRBV5-4|16
CASKVAPQGNGGELFF
TGTGCCAGTAAGGTTGCCCCTCAGGGAAATGGCGGGGAGCTGTTTTTT
>TRBJ1-2|TRBD1|NA|TRBV28|11
CASRLGDRETF
TGTGCCAGCAGGCTGGGGGACAGGGAAACCTTC
>TRBJ2-1|TRBD2|once|TRBV11-2|17
CASSLDRGGSSYNEQFF
TGTGCCAGCAGCTTGGATCGGGGCGGGAGCTCCTACAATGAGCAGTTCTTC
>TRBJ2-7|TRBD2|NA|TRBV11-2|19
CASSSLGTREGGGSYEQYF
TGTGCCAGCAGCTCTCTTGGAACCCGGGAGGGCGGAGGGTCCTACGAGCAGTACTTC
>TRBJ2-1|NA|NA|TRBV7-8|15
CASSLVKFIGDEQFF
TGTGCCAGCAGCTTGGTAAAGTTCATAGGGGATGAGCAGTTCTTC
>TRBJ2-1|TRBD1|once|TRBV27|15
CASSSMTGSFNEQFF
TGTGCCAGCAGTTCCATGACAGGGTCGTTCAATGAGCAGTTCTTC
>TRBJ2-1|TRBD2|NA|TRBV30|15
CAWSGSLLAGNEQFF
TGTGCCTGGAGTGGATCCCTGCTAGCGGGGAATGAGCAGTTCTTC
>TRBJ2-7|NA|NA|TRBV6-1|14
CASSEFGSSYEQYF
TGTGCCAGCAGTGAATTTGGGAGCTCCTACGAGCAGTACTTC